The 6 T cell receptor beta chains given below trace back to one sample, sequenced in a study of OX40 agonist ivuxolimab in advanced cancers. Sequencing used immunoSEQ multiplex PCR; TCRdb keeps in-frame clones, though not all of them. This table has about 86,000 clones, roughly 85% appearing once. This specimen was CD4+ or CD8+ T cells sorted from blood, taken in a trial of the OX40 agonist ivuxolimab. The receptors shown here come from an adult with an advanced solid tumor such as melanoma, head and neck, liver or kidney cancer.

The genes are TRBV11-2 and TRBJ1-1, with D uncertain. Germline loops: CDR1 SGHAT, CDR2 FQNNGV. The CDR3 sequence is 16 residues long. The V end lost 0 bases, the J end lost 1 base, and 12 bases lay between the germline ends. The CDR3 coding sequence is TGTGCCAGCAGCTTAGAGTTTGGCGCCAGGAACACTGAAGCTTTCTTT. This encodes CASSLEFGARNTEAFF. The complete variable domain, with remaining parts taken from reference TRBV11-2 and TRBJ1-1, reads EAGVAQSPRYKIIEKRQSVAFWCNPISGHATLYWYQQILGQGPKLLIQFQNNGVVDDSQLPKDRFSAERLKGVDSTLKIQPAKLEDSAVYLCASSLEFGARNTEAFFGQGTRLTVV.

The rearrangement joins TRBV19 to TRBJ2-3, with 9 bases that match TRBD2. This CDR3 spans 16 amino acids. Trimming took 3 bases from V and 4 from J; bases not matched to a gene: 8. The germline V gene has CDR1 LNHDA and CDR2 SQIVND (reference sequence). CDR3 DNA sequence: TGTGCCAGTAGTATCCCATCTCGCGGGGGGGCAGATACGCAGTATTTT. Its protein is CASSIPSRGGADTQYF.

V is TRBV5-6 and J is TRBJ1-3; D ambiguous. The CDR3 runs 15 residues. CDR1 and CDR2 (germline): SGHDT, YYEEEE. V lost 4 bases, J lost 6 bases, and 17 bases lay in between. CDR3: CASSLFSPAENTIYF. The CDR3 DNA follows: TGTGCCAGCAGCCTCTTTTCCCCAGCAGAAAACACCATATATTTT.

A single count supports this clone. V gene TRBV15 combines with J gene TRBJ2-1; D might be TRBD2 (5 bases). V gave up 2 bases and J gave up 7 bases, with 18 bases separating them. The germline gives CDR1 LNHNV, CDR2 YYDKDF (reference sequence). The CDR3 has 16 residues. The CDR3 sequence: CATSRTRTVLGNEQFF. DNA of the CDR3: TGTGCCACCAGCAGAACCCGGACTGTCTTAGGAAATGAGCAGTTCTTC. Using reference TRBV15 and TRBJ2-1 for the parts outside the CDR3, the full variable domain is DAMVIQNPRYQVTQFGKPVTLSCSQTLNHNVMYWYQQKSSQAPKLLFHYYDKDFNNEADTPDNFQSRRPNTSFCFLDIRSPGLGDTAMYLCATSRTRTVLGNEQFFGPGTRLTVL.

V and J are TRBV7-8 and TRBJ1-2; no clear D. Germline CDR1 SGHVS, CDR2 FQNEAQ. Trimming shortened V by 3 bases and J by 3 bases, and 8 bases separated the two germline ends. CDR3 size: 13 residues. The CDR3 DNA reads as TGTGCCAGCAGCTTTGGGCTCCACTATGGCTACACCTTC. Residues: CASSFGLHYGYTF.

The rearrangement uses TRBV25-1 and TRBJ1-2, with 7 bases that match TRBD1. The CDR3 covers 13 residues. Germline values: CDR1 MGHDK, CDR2 SYGVNS. With 7 bases clipped from V and 3 bases from J, the junction kept 5 bases outside the gene matches. The CDR3 DNA is TGTGCCAGCACGGGCAGGGGGGACTATGGCTACACCTTC. Its translation is CASTGRGDYGYTF.